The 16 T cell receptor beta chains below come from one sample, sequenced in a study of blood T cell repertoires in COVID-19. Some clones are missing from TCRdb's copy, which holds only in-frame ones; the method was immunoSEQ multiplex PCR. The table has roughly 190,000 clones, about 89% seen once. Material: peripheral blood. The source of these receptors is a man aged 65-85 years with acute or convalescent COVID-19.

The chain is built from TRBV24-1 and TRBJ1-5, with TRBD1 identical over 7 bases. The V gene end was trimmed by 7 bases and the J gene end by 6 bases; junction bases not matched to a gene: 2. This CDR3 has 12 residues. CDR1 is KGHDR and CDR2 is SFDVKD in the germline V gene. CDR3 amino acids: CATSRGSQPQHF. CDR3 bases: TGTGCCACCAGCAGGGGGTCTCAGCCCCAGCATTTT.

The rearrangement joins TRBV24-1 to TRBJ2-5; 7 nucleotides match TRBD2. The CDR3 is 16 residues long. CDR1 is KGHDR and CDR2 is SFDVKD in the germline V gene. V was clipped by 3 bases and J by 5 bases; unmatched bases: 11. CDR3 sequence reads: CATSDRLAARAETQYF. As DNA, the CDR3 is TGTGCCACCAGTGATAGACTAGCCGCCCGGGCGGAGACCCAGTACTTC.

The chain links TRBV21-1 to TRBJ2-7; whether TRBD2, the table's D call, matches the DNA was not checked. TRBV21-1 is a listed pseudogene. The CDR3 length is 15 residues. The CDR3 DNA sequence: TGTGCCAGCAGCTTGCGGGTTCCGATCCCCTACGAGCAGTACTTC. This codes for CASSLRVPIPYEQYF.

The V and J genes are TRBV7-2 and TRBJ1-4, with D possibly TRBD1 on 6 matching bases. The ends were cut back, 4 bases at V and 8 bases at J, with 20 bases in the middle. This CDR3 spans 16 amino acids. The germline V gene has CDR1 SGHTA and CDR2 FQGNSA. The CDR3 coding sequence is TGTGCCAGCAGCTCCGGGGGGGCCGGCTTAGGGGAAAAACTGTTTTTT. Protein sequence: CASSSGGAGLGEKLFF.

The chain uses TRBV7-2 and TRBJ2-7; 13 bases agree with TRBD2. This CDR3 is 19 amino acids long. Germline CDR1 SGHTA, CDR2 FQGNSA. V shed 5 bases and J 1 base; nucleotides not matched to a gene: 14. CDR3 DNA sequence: TGTGCCAGCAGCGTCTCCGGGACTAGCGGGGCGGCGAGGTCCTACGAGCAGTACTTC. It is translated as CASSVSGTSGAARSYEQYF.

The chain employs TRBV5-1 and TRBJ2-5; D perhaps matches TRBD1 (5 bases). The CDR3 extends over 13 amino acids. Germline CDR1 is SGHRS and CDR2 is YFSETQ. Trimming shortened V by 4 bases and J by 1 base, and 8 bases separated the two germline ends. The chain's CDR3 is CASSGQGQETQYF. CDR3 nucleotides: TGCGCCAGCAGCGGGCAGGGCCAAGAGACCCAGTACTTC.

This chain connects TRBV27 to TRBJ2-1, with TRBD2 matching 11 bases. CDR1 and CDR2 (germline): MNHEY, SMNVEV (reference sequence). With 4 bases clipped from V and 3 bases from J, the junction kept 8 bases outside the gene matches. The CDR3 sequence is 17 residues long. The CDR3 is CASSSLAGGSLYNEQFF. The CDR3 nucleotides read TGTGCCAGCAGTTCCTTAGCGGGAGGGTCCCTCTACAATGAGCAGTTCTTC.

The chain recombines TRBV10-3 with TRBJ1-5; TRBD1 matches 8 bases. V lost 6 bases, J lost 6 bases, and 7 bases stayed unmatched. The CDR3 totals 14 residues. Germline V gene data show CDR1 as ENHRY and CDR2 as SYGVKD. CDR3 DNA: TGTGCCATCAGCGAAAACAGGGGGGGTCAGCCCCAGCATTTT. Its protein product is CAISENRGGQPQHF.

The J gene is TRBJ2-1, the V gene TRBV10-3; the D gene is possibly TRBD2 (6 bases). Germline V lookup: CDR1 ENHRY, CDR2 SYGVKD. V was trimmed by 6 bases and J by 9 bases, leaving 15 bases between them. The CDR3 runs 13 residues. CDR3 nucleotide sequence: TGTGCCATCAGCCAGGCCCTGGGGGGTGAGCAGTTCTTC. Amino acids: CAISQALGGEQFF.

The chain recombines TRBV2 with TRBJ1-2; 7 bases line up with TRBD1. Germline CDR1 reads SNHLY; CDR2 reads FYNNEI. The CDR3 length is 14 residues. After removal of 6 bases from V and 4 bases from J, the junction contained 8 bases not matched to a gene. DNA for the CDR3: TGTGCCAGCAGCTCCTCAGGGGGGAGCTATGGCTACACCTTC. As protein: CASSSSGGSYGYTF.

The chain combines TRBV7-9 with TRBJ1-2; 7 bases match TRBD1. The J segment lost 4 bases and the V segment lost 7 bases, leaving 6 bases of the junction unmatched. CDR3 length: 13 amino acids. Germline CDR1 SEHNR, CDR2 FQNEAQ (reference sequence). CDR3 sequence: CASIQTGSYGYTF. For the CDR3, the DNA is TGTGCCAGCATCCAGACAGGGAGCTATGGCTACACCTTC.

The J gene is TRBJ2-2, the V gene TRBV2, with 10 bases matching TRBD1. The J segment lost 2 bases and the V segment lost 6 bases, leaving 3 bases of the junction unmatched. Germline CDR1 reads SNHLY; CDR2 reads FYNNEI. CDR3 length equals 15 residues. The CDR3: CASRETGGNTGELFF. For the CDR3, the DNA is TGTGCCAGCAGGGAGACAGGGGGCAACACCGGGGAGCTGTTTTTT. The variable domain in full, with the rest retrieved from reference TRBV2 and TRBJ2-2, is EPEVTQTPSHQVTQMGQEVILRCVPISNHLYFYWYRQILGQKVEFLVSFYNNEISEKSEIFDDQFSVERPDGSNFTLKIRSTKLEDSAMYFCASRETGGNTGELFFGEGSRLTVL.

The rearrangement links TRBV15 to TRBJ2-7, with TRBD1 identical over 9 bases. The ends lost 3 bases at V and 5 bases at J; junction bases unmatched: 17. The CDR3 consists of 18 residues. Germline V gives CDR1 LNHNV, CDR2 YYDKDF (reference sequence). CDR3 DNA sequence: TGTGCCACCAGCAGGGACTCCAATACCGGGACAGGGACTAACGAGCAGTACTTC. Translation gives CATSRDSNTGTGTNEQYF.

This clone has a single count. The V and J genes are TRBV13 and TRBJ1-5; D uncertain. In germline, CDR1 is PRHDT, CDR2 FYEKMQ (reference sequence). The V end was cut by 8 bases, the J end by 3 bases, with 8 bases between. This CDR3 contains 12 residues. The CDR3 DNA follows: TGTGCCAGCGGGCTTTACAATCAGCCCCAGCATTTT. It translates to CASGLYNQPQHF.

DNA for the CDR3: TGTGCCAGCAACTGGGACAGGGGGAACACTGAAGCTTTCTTT. It codes for CASNWDRGNTEAFF. The V call is TRBV6-5, the J call TRBJ1-1; 10 bases are shared with TRBD1. CDR3 length: 14 residues. The J segment lost 1 base and the V segment lost 7 bases, leaving 3 bases of the junction unmatched. Germline loops: CDR1 MNHEY, CDR2 SVGAGI.

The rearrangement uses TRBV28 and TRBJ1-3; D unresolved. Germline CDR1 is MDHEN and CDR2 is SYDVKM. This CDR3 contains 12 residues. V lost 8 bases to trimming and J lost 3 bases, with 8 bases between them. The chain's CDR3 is CASGTSGNTIYF. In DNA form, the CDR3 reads TGTGCCAGCGGTACTAGTGGAAACACCATATATTTT. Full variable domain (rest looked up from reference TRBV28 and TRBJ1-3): DVKVTQSSRYLVKRTGEKVFLECVQDMDHENMFWYRQDPGLGLRLIYFSYDVKMKEKGDIPEGYSVSREKKERFSLILESASTNQTSMYLCASGTSGNTIYFGEGSWLTVV.